This T cell receptor (beta chain) was retrieved from a study of blood T cell repertoires in COVID-19. How the authors handled the data: Amplification of reference gene primers provided the estimated nucleated cell counts. Libraries were prepared by immunoSEQ multiplex PCR; TCRdb keeps only in-frame clonotypes and omits some of them. That table supplies the V and J calls and clone size; D and trimming were determined from the DNA. The table has some 210,000 clones, 88% seen once. This TCR came from a woman in her thirties or forties who had recovered from COVID-19. Sample: peripheral blood.

The CDR3 DNA sequence: TGTGCCAGCAGCGTATCGGGAAACACTGAAGCTTTCTTT. Protein sequence: CASSVSGNTEAFF. J is TRBJ1-1 and V is TRBV9; D not certain. Germline assignment: CDR1 SGDLS and CDR2 YYNGEE. The CDR3 runs 13 residues. Trimming cost V 1 base and J 2 bases, with 6 bases left between them.